This note documents a single T cell receptor beta chain sequence. Antigen specificity is unknown. Researchers grouped second doses given at about 4 or about 12 weeks into one pool. The sample belongs to a study of T cell responses to AZD1222 COVID-19 vaccine. Germline CDR1 SGHTA, CDR2 FQGTGA. This CDR3 contains 17 residues. Trimming left V 1 base short and J 1 base short, with 13 bases between. TCRdb's table, derived via immunoSEQ multiplex PCR, lists solely in-frame clones and lacks some. The sample carries 150,000 to 200,000 clones, around 92% recorded once. Study findings and constraints: Repertoires were obtained solely post-peak T cell response. Of spike-specific TCRs, nearly half reportedly target regions left unmutated in variants.

Sequences were derived from peripheral blood, sampled 28 days after the second AZD1222 dose. This chain uses TRBV7-3 with TRBJ2-2; D is perhaps TRBD1 (6 bases). This clonotype was obtained from an adult who received the AZD1222 COVID-19 vaccine. The CDR3 DNA follows: TGTGCCAGCAGCTTAAAGGGGTGGGGACAGAACACCGGGGAGCTGTTTTTT. This codes for CASSLKGWGQNTGELFF. Together with reference TRBV7-3 and TRBJ2-2, the CDR3 gives the full variable domain: GAGVSQTPSNKVTEKGKYVELRCDPISGHTALYWYRQSLGQGPEFLIYFQGTGAADDSGLPNDRFFAVRPEGSVSTLKIQRTERGDSAVYLCASSLKGWGQNTGELFFGEGSRLTVL.